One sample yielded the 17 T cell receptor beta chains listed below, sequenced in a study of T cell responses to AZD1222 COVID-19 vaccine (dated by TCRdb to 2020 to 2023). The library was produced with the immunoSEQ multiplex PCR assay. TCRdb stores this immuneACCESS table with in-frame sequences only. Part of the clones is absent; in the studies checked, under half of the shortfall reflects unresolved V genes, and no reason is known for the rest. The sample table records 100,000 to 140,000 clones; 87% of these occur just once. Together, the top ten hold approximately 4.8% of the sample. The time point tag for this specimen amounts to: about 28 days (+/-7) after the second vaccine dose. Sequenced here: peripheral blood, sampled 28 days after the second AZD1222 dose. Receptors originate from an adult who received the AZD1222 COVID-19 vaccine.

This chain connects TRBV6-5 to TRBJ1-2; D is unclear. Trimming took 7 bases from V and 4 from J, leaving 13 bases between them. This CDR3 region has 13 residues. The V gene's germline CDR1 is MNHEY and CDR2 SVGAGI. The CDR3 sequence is CASTTGPLYGYTF. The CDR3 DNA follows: TGTGCCAGCACTACCGGGCCCCTCTATGGCTACACCTTC.

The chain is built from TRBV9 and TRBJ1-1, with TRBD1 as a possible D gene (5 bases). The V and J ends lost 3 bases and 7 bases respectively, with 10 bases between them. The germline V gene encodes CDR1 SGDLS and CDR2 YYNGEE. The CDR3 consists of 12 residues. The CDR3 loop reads CASSAGHNEAFF. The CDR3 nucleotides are TGTGCCAGCAGCGCAGGACACAATGAAGCTTTCTTT.

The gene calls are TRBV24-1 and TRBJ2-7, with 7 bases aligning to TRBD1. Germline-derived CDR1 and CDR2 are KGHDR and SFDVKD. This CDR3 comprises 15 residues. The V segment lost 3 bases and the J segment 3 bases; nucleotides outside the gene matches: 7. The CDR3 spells CATSDRSTGSYEQYF. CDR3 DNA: TGTGCCACCAGTGATCGATCGACAGGGAGCTACGAGCAGTACTTC.

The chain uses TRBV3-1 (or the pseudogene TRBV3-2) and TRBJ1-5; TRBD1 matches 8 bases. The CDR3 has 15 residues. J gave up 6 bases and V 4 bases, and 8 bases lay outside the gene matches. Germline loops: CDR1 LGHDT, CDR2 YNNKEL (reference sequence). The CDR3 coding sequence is TGTGCCAGCAGCCCCGGGACAGGTCATAGTCAGCCCCAGCATTTT. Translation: CASSPGTGHSQPQHF.

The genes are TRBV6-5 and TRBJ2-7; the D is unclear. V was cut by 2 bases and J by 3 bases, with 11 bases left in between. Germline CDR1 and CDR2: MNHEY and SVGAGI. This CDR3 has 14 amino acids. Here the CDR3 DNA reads TGTGCCAGCAGTTACGCGACACGGTTCTACGAGCAGTACTTC. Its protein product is CASSYATRFYEQYF.

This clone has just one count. The CDR3 nucleotides read TGTGCCAGCAGCCTCCCGACAGGGTCCATGAACACTGAAGCTTTCTTT. This gives the protein CASSLPTGSMNTEAFF. The chain links TRBV16 to TRBJ1-1; 7 nucleotides line up with TRBD1. Germline V lookup: CDR1 KGHSY, CDR2 FQNENV. The CDR3 has 16 amino acids. After removal of 4 bases from V and 0 bases from J, the junction contained 8 bases not matched to a gene.

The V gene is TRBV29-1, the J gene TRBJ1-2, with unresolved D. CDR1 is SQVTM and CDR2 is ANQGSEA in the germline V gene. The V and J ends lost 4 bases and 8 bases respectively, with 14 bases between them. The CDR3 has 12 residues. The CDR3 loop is CSVGGSVTGYTF. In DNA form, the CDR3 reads TGCAGCGTTGGGGGTTCGGTAACCGGCTACACCTTC.

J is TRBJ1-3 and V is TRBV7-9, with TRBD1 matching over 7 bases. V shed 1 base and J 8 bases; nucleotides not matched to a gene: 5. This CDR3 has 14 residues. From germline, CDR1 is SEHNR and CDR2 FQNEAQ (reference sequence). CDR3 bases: TGTGCCAGCAGCTTAGAGGGACAGCCAGACACCATATATTTT. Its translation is CASSLEGQPDTIYF. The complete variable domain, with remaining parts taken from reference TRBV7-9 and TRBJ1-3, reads DTGVSQNPRHKITKRGQNVTFRCDPISEHNRLYWYRQTLGQGPEFLTYFQNEAQLEKSRLLSDRFSAERPKGSFSTLEIQRTEQGDSAMYLCASSLEGQPDTIYFGEGSWLTVV.

CDR3 sequence (DNA): TGTGCCATCAGTGAGTCCTTAGCGGGGGGAGGCACTGAAGCTTTCTTT. Protein: CAISESLAGGGTEAFF. The gene calls are TRBV10-3 and TRBJ1-1; weak D call: TRBD1 (5 bases). Germline-derived CDR1 and CDR2 are ENHRY and SYGVKD. The CDR3 length is 16 residues. Trimming took 0 bases from V and 4 from J, leaving 15 bases between them.

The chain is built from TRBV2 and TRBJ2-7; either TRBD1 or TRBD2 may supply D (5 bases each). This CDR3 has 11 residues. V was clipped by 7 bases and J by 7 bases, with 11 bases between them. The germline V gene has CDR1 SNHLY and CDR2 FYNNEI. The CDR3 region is CASNGGWEQYF. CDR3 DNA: TGTGCCAGCAATGGGGGTTGGGAGCAGTACTTC.

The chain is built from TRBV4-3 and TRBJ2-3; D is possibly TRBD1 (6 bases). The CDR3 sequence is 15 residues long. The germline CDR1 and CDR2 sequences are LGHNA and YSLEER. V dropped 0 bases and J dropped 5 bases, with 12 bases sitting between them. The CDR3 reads CASSQDAGVGDTQYF. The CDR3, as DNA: TGCGCCAGCAGCCAAGATGCAGGGGTGGGAGATACGCAGTATTTT.

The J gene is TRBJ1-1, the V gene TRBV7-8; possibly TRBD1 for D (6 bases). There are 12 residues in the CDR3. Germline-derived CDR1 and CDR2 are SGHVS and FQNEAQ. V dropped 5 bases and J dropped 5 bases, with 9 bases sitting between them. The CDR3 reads CASSRDRTEAFF. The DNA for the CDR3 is TGTGCCAGCAGCCGCGACAGGACTGAAGCTTTCTTT. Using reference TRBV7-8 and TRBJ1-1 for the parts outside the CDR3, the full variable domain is GAGVSQSPRYKVAKRGQDVALRCDPISGHVSLFWYQQALGQGPEFLTYFQNEAQLDKSGLPSDRFFAERPEGSVSTLKIQRTQQEDSAVYLCASSRDRTEAFFGQGTRLTVV.

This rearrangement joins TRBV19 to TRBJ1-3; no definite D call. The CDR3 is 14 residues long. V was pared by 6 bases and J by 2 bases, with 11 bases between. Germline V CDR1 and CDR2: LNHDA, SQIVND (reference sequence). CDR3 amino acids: CASSPPHAGNTIYF. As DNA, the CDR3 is TGTGCCAGTAGCCCGCCTCATGCTGGAAACACCATATATTTT.

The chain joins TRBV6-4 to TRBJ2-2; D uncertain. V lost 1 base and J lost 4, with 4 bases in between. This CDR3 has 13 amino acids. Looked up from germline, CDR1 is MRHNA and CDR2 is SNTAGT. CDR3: CASSDYPTGELFF. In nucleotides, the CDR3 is TGTGCCAGCAGTGACTACCCCACCGGGGAGCTGTTTTTT.

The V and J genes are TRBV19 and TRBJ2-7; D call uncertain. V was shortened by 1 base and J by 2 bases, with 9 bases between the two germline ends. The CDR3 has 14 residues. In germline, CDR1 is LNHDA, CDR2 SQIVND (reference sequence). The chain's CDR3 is CASSIANSPYEQYF. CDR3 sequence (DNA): TGTGCCAGTAGTATAGCGAACAGTCCCTACGAGCAGTACTTC.

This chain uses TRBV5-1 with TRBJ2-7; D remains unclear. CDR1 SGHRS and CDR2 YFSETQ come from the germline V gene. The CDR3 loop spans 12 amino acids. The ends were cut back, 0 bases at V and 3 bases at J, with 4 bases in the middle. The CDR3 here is CASSLDIYEQYF. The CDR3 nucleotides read TGCGCCAGCAGCTTGGACATCTACGAGCAGTACTTC.

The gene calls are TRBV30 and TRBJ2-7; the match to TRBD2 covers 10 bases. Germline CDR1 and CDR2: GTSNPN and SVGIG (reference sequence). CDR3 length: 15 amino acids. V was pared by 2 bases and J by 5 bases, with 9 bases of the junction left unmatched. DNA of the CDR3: TGTGCCTGGAGTATAAGACTAGCGGGTCTTGACGAGCAGTACTTC. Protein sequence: CAWSIRLAGLDEQYF.